This T cell receptor beta chain came from a study of cytotoxic CD8 clonotypes in ibrutinib-treated CLL (dated by TCRdb to about 2021). With regard to the full study: The cohort had 11 relapsed/refractory and more than 14 treatment-naive patients; approximately 18 were IGHV unmutated. Longitudinal samples were available for about 30% of the roughly 90 trial participants. Cryopreserved peripheral blood mononuclear cells were collected at three points: before therapy, at response, and at either sustained remission or disease progression. Samples at response were collected after a median of around twelve months of treatment, with a range of roughly 6 to 36 months. On average, each sample yielded 255,043 productive templates and about 94,000 productive rearrangements. Partial responses were observed in about 25 patients and complete responses in 2; after a median follow-up of about 69 months, remission was maintained in 15 or so patients and progression was observed in approximately 12. The paper as a whole reports these results and caveats: Baseline clonality exceeded that of age-matched healthy donors and correlated strongly with circulating CD8+ T-cell counts. Lymph node repertoires were not examined, and the timing of sampling was not matched between patients in sustained remission and those whose disease progressed. Public clonotypes were rare and either shrank or stayed stable during treatment, and the rise in clonality at ibrutinib response reflected expansion of private clonotypes. Clonality increased at ibrutinib response, stayed stable in sustained remission, and fell back toward baseline at progression.

For TCR beta library preparation, about 2.1 micrograms of genomic DNA were extracted from the cryopreserved PBMCs. High-throughput TCR beta sequencing was performed on longitudinal blood samples from CLL patients receiving ibrutinib monotherapy. The patients took part in an open-label, single-center phase 2 trial of ibrutinib monotherapy. This clone was seen just once. Its cognate antigen has yet to be identified. Base qualities are missing; no much larger clone stands one base away. The goal of deep resolution MiSeq sequencing was a depth between 1 in 1 million and 1 in 200,000 T cells, and coverage averaged 10x per clonotype. The immunoSEQ hsTCRB Kit was used to generate TCR beta libraries. The paper's data handling went like this. Data were analyzed with ImmunoSEQ Data Assistant and ImmunoSEQ Analyzer, with V, D and J genes assigned per IMGT definitions. Clonality, which ranges from 0 to 1, was calculated as one minus the normalized Shannon entropy of productive rearrangement frequencies. Only overrepresented clonotypes making up at least 0.05% of each patient's repertoire were included in the public clonotype analysis. Repertoires from thirteen age-matched healthy donors in immuneACCESS were used as clonality controls. This is the immuneACCESS table as TCRdb keeps it, with only in-frame sequences that have V and J called. A part of the clones is gone; compared with another copy, unresolved V genes explain less than half, and the rest is unexplained. The V and J calls and clone size come from that table; D and trimming were worked out from the DNA. This sample is represented by around 310,000 clones; more than 65% of them were singletons. The top ten constitute 5.5% to 8% of the sample.

V is reduced by 4 bases and J by 3 bases, leaving a spacing of 16 bases between them. From a lookup of the germline V gene, CDR1 and CDR2 are SGHRS and YFSETQ. Inclusive of the bounding cysteine and phenylalanine, the CDR3 is 15 residues long. The read is trimmed to its CDR3 DNA, 45 bases read in frame from base 1. The source material was PBMCs, sampled before ibrutinib treatment. The receptor was isolated from a human donor with chronic lymphocytic leukemia. The chain joins TRBV5-1 to TRBJ2-5, with the D call perhaps TRBD1 or TRBD2, each one matching 7 bases. The DNA sequence follows: TGCGCCAGCAGCCCCAGGGGGGGTGGGGAAGAGACCCAGTACTTC. Its protein product is CASSPRGGGEETQYF.